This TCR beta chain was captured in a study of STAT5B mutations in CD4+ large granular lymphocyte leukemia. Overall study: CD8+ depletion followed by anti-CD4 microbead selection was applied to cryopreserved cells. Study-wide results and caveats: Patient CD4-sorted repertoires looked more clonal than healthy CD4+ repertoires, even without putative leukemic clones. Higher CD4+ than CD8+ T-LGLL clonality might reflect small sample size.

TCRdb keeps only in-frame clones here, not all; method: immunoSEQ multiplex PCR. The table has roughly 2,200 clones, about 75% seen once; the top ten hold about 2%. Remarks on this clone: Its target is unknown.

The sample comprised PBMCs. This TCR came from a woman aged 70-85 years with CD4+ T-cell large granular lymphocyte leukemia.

CDR3 sequence (DNA): TGCGCCAGCAGCTTGGATCAGGGGTCATCCTATAATTCACCCCTCCACTTT. It specifies CASSLDQGSSYNSPLHF. This chain links TRBV5-1 with TRBJ1-6; D perhaps matches TRBD1 (6 bases). Germline CDR1 reads SGHRS; CDR2 reads YFSETQ. The CDR3 totals 17 residues. Trimming shortened V by 0 bases and J by 1 base, and 11 bases separated the two germline ends.